The 10 T cell receptor beta chains below come from one sample, sequenced in a study of blood T cell repertoires in COVID-19. Sequencing used immunoSEQ multiplex PCR; TCRdb keeps in-frame clones, though not all of them. The table lists about 210,000 clones, more than 80% of them singletons. Material for sequencing was PBMCs or T cells enriched from blood (not recorded which). The source is a man aged 35 to 55 who had recovered from COVID-19.

The V call is TRBV7-6, the J call TRBJ1-2; 7 nucleotides line up with TRBD1. V dropped 5 bases and J dropped 1; count of bases not matched to a gene: 7. The CDR3 consists of 15 residues. The germline V gene encodes CDR1 SGHVS and CDR2 FNYEAQ. DNA for the CDR3: TGTGCCAGCAGCCGATTACAGGGGCTTAACTATGGCTACACCTTC. Its protein is CASSRLQGLNYGYTF.

The chain couples TRBV7-9 to TRBJ2-2; 13 bases match TRBD2. CDR3 length equals 16 residues. Germline V gene data show CDR1 as SEHNR and CDR2 as FQNEAQ (reference sequence). The ends lost 5 bases at V and 6 bases at J; junction bases unmatched: 6. CDR3 DNA: TGTGCCAGCAGCCCCGGACTAGCGGGAGCTGCCGGGGAGCTGTTTTTT. This sequence encodes CASSPGLAGAAGELFF.

The V gene is TRBV10-2, the J gene TRBJ2-7; D is uncertain. Germline V gene data show CDR1 as WSHSY and CDR2 as SAAADI. CDR3 length equals 19 residues. Between the trimmed V and J ends, which lost 4 bases and 4 bases, there was a span of 29 bases. In DNA form, the CDR3 reads TGCGCCAGCAGTGCTTCTCACTCGAACGGAGCCGCGGATTTTTACGAGCAGTACTTC. This translates into CASSASHSNGAADFYEQYF.

The chain couples TRBV2 to TRBJ1-1; D is ambiguous. This CDR3 spans 13 amino acids. Germline lookup yields CDR1 SNHLY and CDR2 FYNNEI. With 3 bases removed from V and 0 bases from J, the gap between germline ends came to 5 bases. The CDR3 bases are TGTGCCAGCAGTGACGGGTTGAACACTGAAGCTTTCTTT. The encoded protein is CASSDGLNTEAFF.

The genes are TRBV5-1 and TRBJ2-3; 9 bases map to TRBD1. The CDR3 spans 15 residues. CDR1 is SGHRS, CDR2 YFSETQ, per germline. Trimming at V came to 3 bases and at J to 2 bases, leaving 4 bases not matched to a gene. As DNA, the CDR3 is TGCGCCAGCAGCTCAGGACAGGGGTACACAGATACGCAGTATTTT. It yields the protein CASSSGQGYTDTQYF.

V usage is TRBV6-2 or TRBV6-3 and J usage is TRBJ2-3, with D tentatively TRBD2 (6 bases). The ends were cut back, 4 bases at V and 2 bases at J, with 25 bases in the middle. The germline gives CDR1 MNHEY, CDR2 SVGEGT. The CDR3 totals 19 residues. DNA for the CDR3: TGTGCCAGCAGTTTGGGCGTGGCTAGCGAGGCCTACTTCACAGATACGCAGTATTTT. Amino acids: CASSLGVASEAYFTDTQYF.

The gene calls are TRBV5-6 and TRBJ1-6, with D perhaps matching TRBD1 (6 bases). The germline V gene has CDR1 SGHDT and CDR2 YYEEEE. Deletions cut 4 bases from V and 12 bases from J, with 20 bases between. The CDR3 length is 15 residues. The CDR3 bases are TGTGCCAGCAGCCGAGACACAGGGCGGGGGGGACCCCTCCACTTT. The encoded protein is CASSRDTGRGGPLHF.

This rearrangement joins TRBV9 to TRBJ2-5, with TRBD2 as a possible D gene (5 bases). V lost 6 bases to trimming and J lost 4 bases, with 13 bases between them. CDR1 is SGDLS and CDR2 is YYNGEE in the germline V gene. There are 13 residues in the CDR3. The CDR3 region is CASTRGVGETQYF. In DNA form, the CDR3 reads TGTGCCAGCACCCGGGGAGTAGGAGAGACCCAGTACTTC.

The chain uses TRBV6-5 and TRBJ1-5; D gene unclear. The CDR3 has 12 amino acids. The germline V gene has CDR1 MNHEY and CDR2 SVGAGI. The ends were cut back, 6 bases at V and 0 bases at J, with 3 bases in the middle. CDR3 nucleotide sequence: TGTGCCAGCAGCAATAGCAATCAGCCCCAGCATTTT. Amino acids: CASSNSNQPQHF.

The V and J genes are TRBV20-1 and TRBJ2-5, with 9 bases aligning to TRBD2. Looked up from germline, CDR1 is DFQATT and CDR2 is SNEGSKA (reference sequence). The CDR3 contains 15 residues. V gave up 3 bases and J gave up 0 bases; unmatched junction bases: 5. CDR3 in amino acids: CSASFGGRDQETQYF. The CDR3 DNA reads as TGCAGTGCTAGTTTCGGCGGGAGGGACCAAGAGACCCAGTACTTC.